This record covers a single T cell receptor (beta chain). Its antigen specificity is not known. Base quality data are lacking; no much larger clone is found one base away. Libraries were built with the immunoSEQ multiplex PCR assay. Not all clones reach the TCRdb copy of this immuneACCESS table, which keeps in-frame sequences only. Checked studies attribute under half of the gap to unresolved V genes and leave the rest unexplained. Within this sample are about 35,000 clones, with more than 80% of them counted one time only. 5.5% to 7% of the sample belongs to the ten largest clones. Taken from cysteine to phenylalanine, the CDR3 has 16 residues. Only the CDR3 DNA stays, 48 bases, in frame from base 1. V loses 1 base at its end and J loses 4 bases; junction bases beyond the gene matches: 7. The germline V gene (reference sequence) gives CDR1 as LNHNV and CDR2 as YYDKDF. The data stem from a study of radiotherapy plus CTLA-4 blockade in lung cancer (dated by TCRdb to 2016 to 2019). Looking at the study overall: Objective responses occurred in approximately 19% of enrolled patients, and 30% to 35% achieved disease control.

Study-wide findings and limitations: The strongest predictors of response were reported to be early dynamic shifts in blood T cell clones along with a rise in serum interferon-beta following radiation. After treatment with radiotherapy and ipilimumab, TCR clones that came from tumors expanded in the peripheral blood.

Focal radiation therapy combined with CTLA-4 blockade (ipilimumab) was tested in patients with chemo-refractory metastatic non-small-cell lung cancer. This TCR was recovered from a human donor with non-small cell lung cancer who had stable disease on radiotherapy plus ipilimumab. This specimen was peripheral blood, taken from a patient treated with radiotherapy plus ipilimumab. The chain is encoded by TRBV15 joined to TRBJ2-3; 8 nucleotides in the junction match TRBD1. CDR3 region: CATSRGQGFGADTQYF. The nucleotide sequence reads TGTGCCACCAGCAGAGGACAGGGGTTCGGAGCAGATACGCAGTATTTT. The reference TRBV15 and TRBJ2-3 proteins fill in what lies around the CDR3, so the full variable domain reads DAMVIQNPRYQVTQFGKPVTLSCSQTLNHNVMYWYQQKSSQAPKLLFHYYDKDFNNEADTPDNFQSRRPNTSFCFLDIRSPGLGDTAMYLCATSRGQGFGADTQYFGPGTRLTVL.